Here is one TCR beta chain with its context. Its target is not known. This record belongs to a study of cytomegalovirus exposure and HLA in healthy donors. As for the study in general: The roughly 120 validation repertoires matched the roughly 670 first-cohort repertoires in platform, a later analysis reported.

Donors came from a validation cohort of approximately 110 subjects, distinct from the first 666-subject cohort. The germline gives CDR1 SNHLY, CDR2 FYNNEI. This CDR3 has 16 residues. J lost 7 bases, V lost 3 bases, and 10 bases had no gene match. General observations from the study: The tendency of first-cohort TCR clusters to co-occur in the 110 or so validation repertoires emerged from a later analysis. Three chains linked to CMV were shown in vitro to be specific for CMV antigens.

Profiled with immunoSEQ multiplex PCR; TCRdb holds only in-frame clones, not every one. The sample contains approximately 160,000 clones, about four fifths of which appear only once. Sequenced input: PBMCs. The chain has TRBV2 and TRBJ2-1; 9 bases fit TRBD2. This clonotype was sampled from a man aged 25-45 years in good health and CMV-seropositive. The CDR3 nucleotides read TGTGCCAGCAGTGAGTCGAGGGCTAGCGGGAATAATGAGCAGTTCTTC. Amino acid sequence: CASSESRASGNNEQFF.